Listed below are T cell receptor beta chains from one sample, sequenced in a study of tumor-infiltrating lymphocytes in primary liver carcinoma. TCRdb reprocessed the multiplex PCR reads with MiXCR, giving one entry per CDR3 protein. In the table there are fewer than 350,000 distinct CDR3 sequences, approximately 65% of which are singletons. What was sequenced was peripheral blood. All receptors come from a man aged 40-49 years with primary liver carcinoma and hepatitis B virus infection. The CDR3 runs from the conserved cysteine through the conserved F or W. The D gene is left open where the match is weak. Rows may omit the clone size; those that give it use once, few, many or a size class.

>TRBJ1-4|TRBD1|-|TRBV5-1
TGCACCAGCAGCCCCATCGGGACAGGGAATGTAAAACTGTTTTTT
CTSSPIGTGNVKLFF
>TRBJ2-1|-|-|TRBV28
TGTGCCAGCAGATTAGAAAGCAGGCCTCCCTACAATGAGCAGTTCTTC
CASRLESRPPYNEQFF
>TRBJ2-7|TRBD1|many|TRBV29-1
TGCAGCGTTGTCTCCGGGACAGCTCCCTACGAGCAGTACTTC
CSVVSGTAPYEQYF
>TRBJ1-1|-|-|TRBV7-9
TGTGCCAGCAGCTTAGGTCGGGGGATGGCTGAAGCTTTCTTT
CASSLGRGMAEAFF
>TRBJ2-6|-|-|TRBV28
TGTGCCAGCAGTTCTGGGGAGGTATCTGGGGCCAACGTCCTGACTTTC
CASSSGEVSGANVLTF
>TRBJ1-1|TRBD1|many|TRBV4-3
TGCGCCAGCAGCCAAGATCTTTGGGGACAGCCTTTCTTT
CASSQDLWGQPFF
>TRBJ2-3|-|-|TRBV5-6
TGTGCCAGCAGCTTCCAGGGGGGAGATACGCAGTATTTC
CASSFQGGDTQYF
>TRBJ2-2|TRBD2|-|TRBV5-1
TGCGTCAGCAGCCCACGCAGCGGGAGCAACGGGGAGCTGTTTTTT
CVSSPRSGSNGELFF
>TRBJ1-3|-|-|TRBV11-2
TGTGCCAGCACCCAACCATCCGACCGCTTAGGAGAAAACACAATATATTTT
CASTQPSDRLGENTIYF
>TRBJ2-5|-|few|TRBV14
TGTGCCAGCAGCTCAGCGGCGGGGACCCAGTACTTC
CASSSAAGTQYF
>TRBJ1-1|-|few|TRBV10-3
TGTGCCATCACGGTTGGGTCGAACACTGAAGCTTTCTTT
CAITVGSNTEAFF
>TRBJ2-3|TRBD1|few|TRBV28
TGTGCCAGCACCCCTCAGAGAGGGGGCGGAACCACAGATACGCAGTATTTT
CASTPQRGGGTTDTQYF
>TRBJ1-1|-|-|TRBV10-3
TGTGCCATCAGTGAAAGAGGCGGGGTGAGTGGGAACACTGAAGCTTTCTTT
CAISERGGVSGNTEAFF
>TRBJ1-1|-|-|TRBV29-1
TGCATCGTTGGTTCATACACTGAAGCTTTCTTT
CIVGSYTEAFF
>TRBJ2-3|-|-|TRBV28
TGTGCCACATACCCGGCAGCGAAACCCACAGATACGCAGTATTTT
CATYPAAKPTDTQYF
>TRBJ2-3|TRBD2|-|TRBV11-1
TGTGCCAGCAAGGAGGGTACCTTGACGCGGGGGACCTCAGATATGCAGTATTTT
CASKEGTLTRGTSDMQYF
>TRBJ1-5|-|-|TRBV11-3
TGTGCCAGCAGCCCCCGAGGGAGGACTAGCGGGAGGTTAATCACAGATACGCAGCATTTT
CASSPRGRTSGRLITDTQHF
>TRBJ2-3|TRBD2|-|TRBV6-2/TRBV6-3
TGTGCCAGCAGACCTGTAGCGGGAGGGCGTGTAGATACGCAGTGTTTT
CASRPVAGGRVDTQCF
>TRBJ2-7|-|-|TRBV7-9
TGTGCCAGCAGCTTATCGCGGGGGCCCTACGAGCAGTACTTC
CASSLSRGPYEQYF
>TRBJ2-2|TRBD2|-|TRBV7-3
TGTGCCAGCAGCTTAACGGCCTCTAGCGGCCCGAACACCGGGGAGCTGTTTTTT
CASSLTASSGPNTGELFF
>TRBJ2-3|-|-|TRBV11-2
TGTGCCAGCAGCTCAGAACCCTCTTTCTTTTGTACGCAGTATTTT
CASSSEPSFFCTQYF
>TRBJ2-5|-|many|TRBV6-1
TGTGCCAGCAGGCTTGGAGAGACCCAGTACTTC
CASRLGETQYF
>TRBJ1-1|TRBD1|-|TRBV5-4
TGTGCCAGCAGCCCTGGAACCAGGACAGGGGAGGGCACTGAAGCTTTCTTT
CASSPGTRTGEGTEAFF
>TRBJ2-7|-|-|TRBV7-9
TGTGCCAGCAGCGCCGGGGACTTCACCTACGGGCAGTACTTC
CASSAGDFTYGQYF
>TRBJ1-2|TRBD1|-|TRBV4-1
TGCGCCAGCAGCCAAGCCCCAAACGACAAGGGGGCCGAAGGCTACACCTTC
CASSQAPNDKGAEGYTF
>TRBJ2-5|-|-|TRBV6-2/TRBV6-3
TGTGCCAGCAGTTACTCGTCAGAATGGCCAGCGGAAGAGACCCAGTACTTC
CASSYSSEWPAEETQYF
>TRBJ2-1|TRBD2|-|TRBV11-2
TGTGTCAGCAGCCAGGGACTAGGGTATGGCGATGAACAGTTCTTC
CVSSQGLGYGDEQFF